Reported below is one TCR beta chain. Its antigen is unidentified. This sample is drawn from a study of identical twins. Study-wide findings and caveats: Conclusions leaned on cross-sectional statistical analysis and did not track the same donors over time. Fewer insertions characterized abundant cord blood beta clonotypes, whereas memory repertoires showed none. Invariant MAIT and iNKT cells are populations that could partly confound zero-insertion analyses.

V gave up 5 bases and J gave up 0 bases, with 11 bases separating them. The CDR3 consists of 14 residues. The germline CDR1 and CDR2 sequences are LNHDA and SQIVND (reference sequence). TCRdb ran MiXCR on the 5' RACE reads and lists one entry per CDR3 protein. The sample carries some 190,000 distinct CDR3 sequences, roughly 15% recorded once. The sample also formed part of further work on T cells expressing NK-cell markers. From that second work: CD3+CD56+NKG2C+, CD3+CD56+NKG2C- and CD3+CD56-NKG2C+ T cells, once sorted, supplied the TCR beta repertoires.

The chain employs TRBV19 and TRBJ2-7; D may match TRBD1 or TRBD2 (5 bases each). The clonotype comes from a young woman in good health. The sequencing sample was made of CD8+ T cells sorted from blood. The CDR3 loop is CASSFGALSYEQYF. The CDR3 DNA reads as TGTGCCAGTAGTTTCGGGGCACTCTCCTACGAGCAGTACTTC. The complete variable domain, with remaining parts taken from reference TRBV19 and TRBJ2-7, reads DGGITQSPKYLFRKEGQNVTLSCEQNLNHDAMYWYRQDPGQGLRLIYYSQIVNDFQKGDIAEGYSVSREKKESFPLTVTSAQKNPTAFYLCASSFGALSYEQYFGPGTRLTVT.